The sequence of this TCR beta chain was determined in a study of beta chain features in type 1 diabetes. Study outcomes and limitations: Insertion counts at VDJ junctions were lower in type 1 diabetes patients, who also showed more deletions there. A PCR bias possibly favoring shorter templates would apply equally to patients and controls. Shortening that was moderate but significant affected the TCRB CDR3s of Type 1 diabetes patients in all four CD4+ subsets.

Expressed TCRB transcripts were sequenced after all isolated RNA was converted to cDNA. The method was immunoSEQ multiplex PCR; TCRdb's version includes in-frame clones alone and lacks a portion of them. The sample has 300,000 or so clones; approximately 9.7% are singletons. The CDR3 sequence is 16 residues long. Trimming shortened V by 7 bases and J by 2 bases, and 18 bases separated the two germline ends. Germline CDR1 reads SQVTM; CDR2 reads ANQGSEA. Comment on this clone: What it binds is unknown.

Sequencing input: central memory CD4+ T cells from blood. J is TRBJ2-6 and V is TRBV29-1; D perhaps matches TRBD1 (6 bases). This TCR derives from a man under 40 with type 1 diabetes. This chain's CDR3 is CSGGRGGGAGANVLTF. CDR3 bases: TGCAGCGGGGGGCGAGGGGGTGGCGCTGGGGCCAACGTCCTGACTTTC. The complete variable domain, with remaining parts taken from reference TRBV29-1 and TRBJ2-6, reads SAVISQKPSRDICQRGTSLTIQCQVDSQVTMMFWYRQQPGQSLTLIATANQGSEATYESGFVIDKFPISRPNLTFSTLTVSNMSPEDSSIYLCSGGRGGGAGANVLTFGAGSRLTVL.